Listed below are T cell receptor beta chains from one sample, sequenced in a study of cytomegalovirus exposure and HLA in healthy donors. The repertoire was sequenced with immunoSEQ multiplex PCR; TCRdb's copy has only in-frame clones and lacks some. Among 200,000 to 250,000 clones listed, about 83% were seen once. Sequencing used PBMCs. These receptors all come from a girl aged 10-17 years in good health and CMV-seronegative. CDR3s include the opening cysteine and the closing phenylalanine or tryptophan. The D gene is left open where the match is weak. Size is stated for part of the rows, as once, few or many counts, or as a class when the clone is expanded.

cdr3_aa | cdr3_nt | v_call | d_call | clone_size | j_call
CATSRGVRQGTHNEQFF | TGTGCCACCAGCAGAGGGGTCCGGCAGGGGACACACAATGAGCAGTTCTTC | TRBV15 | NA | NA | TRBJ2-1
CASSFSRGNTGELFF | TGTGCCAGCAGCTTTTCGCGGGGTAACACCGGGGAGCTGTTTTTT | TRBV7-2 | NA | NA | TRBJ2-2
CASSLVGLAGGETQYF | TGCGCCAGCAGCTTGGTAGGACTAGCGGGAGGTGAGACCCAGTACTTC | TRBV5-1 | TRBD2 | NA | TRBJ2-5
CASSLTGSMNTEAFF | TGTGCCAGCAGCTTAACGGGGAGCATGAACACTGAAGCTTTCTTT | TRBV7-3 | NA | once | TRBJ1-1
CAWSVRGIAYEQYF | TGTGCCTGGAGTGTAAGGGGGATCGCCTACGAGCAGTACTTC | TRBV30 | NA | NA | TRBJ2-7
CASGPGQSGANVLTF | TGTGCCAGCGGACCCGGACAGTCTGGGGCCAACGTCCTGACTTTC | TRBV12-5 | NA | NA | TRBJ2-6
CASSRRTSGRDTQYF | TGCGCCAGCAGCCGGCGGACTAGCGGGAGAGATACGCAGTATTTT | TRBV5-1 | TRBD2 | NA | TRBJ2-3
CASSRMSTEAFF | TGTGCCAGCAGTCGTATGTCCACTGAAGCTTTCTTT | TRBV14 | NA | few | TRBJ1-1
CAISPQGGNQPQHF | TGTGCCATCAGCCCACAGGGAGGCAATCAGCCCCAGCATTTT | TRBV10-3 | NA | NA | TRBJ1-5
CASSVAEGFTDTQYF | TGTGCCAGCAGCGTAGCGGAGGGTTTCACAGATACGCAGTATTTT | TRBV9 | NA | once | TRBJ2-3
CATSRAGEDRPQHF | TGTGCCACCAGCAGAGCGGGGGAAGATAGGCCCCAGCATTTT | TRBV15 | NA | NA | TRBJ1-5
CASSSGQGARNEQFF | TGTGCCAGCAGCTCCGGACAGGGGGCAAGGAATGAGCAGTTCTTC | TRBV5-4 | TRBD1 | NA | TRBJ2-1
CASSQDQGGGSYEQYF | TGTGCCAGCAGCCAAGATCAAGGGGGGGGATCCTACGAGCAGTACTTC | TRBV4-2 | NA | NA | TRBJ2-7
CASSYSLRVDMDGYTF | TGTGCCAGCAGTTACTCGCTCAGGGTTGATATGGATGGCTACACCTTC | TRBV6-5 | NA | NA | TRBJ1-2
CAAQGPEKLFF | TGTGCCGCCCAGGGGCCGGAAAAACTGTTTTTT | TRBV28 | NA | NA | TRBJ1-4
CASKGQDSYEQYF | TGTGCCAGCAAAGGACAGGACTCCTACGAGCAGTACTTC | TRBV19 | TRBD1 | NA | TRBJ2-7
CASSPQGAHGAFF | TGCGCCAGCAGCCCACAGGGGGCACATGGAGCTTTCTTT | TRBV5-1 | TRBD1 | NA | TRBJ1-1
CASSPSGGAVYEQYF | TGTGCCAGCAGCCCTAGCGGGGGGGCTGTTTACGAGCAGTACTTC | TRBV6-6 | TRBD2 | few | TRBJ2-7
CAWSVRGGPYNEQFF | TGTGCCTGGAGTGTACGTGGGGGCCCCTACAATGAGCAGTTCTTC | TRBV30 | NA | once | TRBJ2-1
CSVSTGTNEKLFF | TGCAGCGTCTCGACAGGGACTAATGAAAAACTGTTTTTT | TRBV29-1 | TRBD1 | NA | TRBJ1-4
CASSPEPNRASAGNTIYF | TGTGCCAGCAGCCCAGAGCCGAACAGGGCTAGTGCTGGAAACACCATATATTTT | TRBV5-4 | NA | once | TRBJ1-3
CAWSVGGGGGYTF | TGTGCCTGGAGTGTCGGAGGTGGTGGTGGCTACACCTTC | TRBV30 | NA | NA | TRBJ1-2
CASSVVAGQGTDTQYF | TGTGCCAGTAGTGTTGTTGCGGGGCAGGGCACAGATACGCAGTATTTT | TRBV19 | NA | NA | TRBJ2-3
CASSLSAGGNGYTF | TGTGCCAGCAGCTTAAGTGCAGGGGGCAATGGCTACACCTTC | TRBV5-6 | TRBD1 | NA | TRBJ1-2
CASRKGQSEQFF | TGTGCCAGCAGGAAGGGACAGTCGGAGCAGTTCTTC | TRBV6-1 | TRBD1 | once | TRBJ2-1
CASSRQETQYF | TGTGCCAGCTCTCGCCAAGAGACCCAGTACTTC | TRBV18 | NA | NA | TRBJ2-5
CASSSRTGLAGNEQFF | TGTGCCAGCAGCTCCAGGACAGGACTAGCGGGCAATGAGCAGTTCTTC | TRBV7-9 | TRBD2 | NA | TRBJ2-1
CASSRRDSSTEAFF | TGTGCCAGCAGCCGACGGGACAGCTCCACTGAAGCTTTCTTT | TRBV11-2 | TRBD1 | NA | TRBJ1-1
CASSLGLAGDYNEQFF | TGTGCCAGCAGCTTGGGGCTAGCGGGAGACTACAATGAGCAGTTCTTC | TRBV5-5 | TRBD2 | NA | TRBJ2-1
CASSAADRLNTEAFF | TGCGCCAGCAGCGCGGCCGACAGGTTGAACACTGAAGCTTTCTTT | TRBV5-1 | NA | NA | TRBJ1-1
CASSEYVARKETQYF | TGTGCCAGCAGTGAATACGTCGCCAGGAAAGAGACCCAGTACTTC | TRBV6-1 | NA | NA | TRBJ2-5
CASNLRARGVKEQFF | TGTGCCAGCAACTTAAGGGCGCGGGGGGTCAAGGAGCAGTTCTTC | TRBV28 | TRBD2 | NA | TRBJ2-1
CASSLERIAKNIQYF | TGTGCCAGCAGCTTAGAGCGGATAGCCAAAAACATTCAGTACTTC | TRBV7-9 | NA | NA | TRBJ2-4
CASSGGTAAGVSYNEQFF | TGTGCCAGCAGTGGCGGGACCGCGGCTGGGGTCTCCTACAATGAGCAGTTCTTC | TRBV11-1 | NA | NA | TRBJ2-1
CASGEGPNNSPLHF | TGTGCCAGCGGGGAGGGGCCTAATAATTCACCCCTCCACTTT | TRBV28 | NA | NA | TRBJ1-6
CASSFGLAGYGEQFF | TGTGCCAGCAGCTTCGGACTAGCGGGGTACGGTGAGCAGTTCTTC | TRBV7-3 | TRBD2 | NA | TRBJ2-1
CASSFTREANTEAFF | TGTGCCAGCAGCTTTACCAGGGAGGCGAACACTGAAGCTTTCTTT | TRBV11-3 | NA | NA | TRBJ1-1
CASSQGQEGSANYGYTF | TGCGCCAGCAGCCAAGGACAGGAAGGATCAGCTAACTATGGCTACACCTTC | TRBV5-1 | TRBD1 | once | TRBJ1-2
CASGWRSGLAGEGSYNEQFF | TGTGCTAGTGGTTGGAGGTCGGGACTAGCGGGAGAAGGCTCCTACAATGAGCAGTTCTTC | TRBV12-5 | TRBD2 | NA | TRBJ2-1
CASSLAYLTYEQYF | TGTGCCAGCAGCTTAGCATATCTAACCTACGAGCAGTACTTC | TRBV11-2 | NA | NA | TRBJ2-7
CASSPQGNNTGELFF | TGTGCCAGCAGCCCACAGGGGAACAACACCGGGGAGCTGTTTTTT | TRBV12-1 | NA | NA | TRBJ2-2
CALRDLGTAFYEQYF | TGTGCCCTCAGGGACTTAGGGACAGCCTTCTACGAGCAGTACTTC | TRBV6-1 | NA | few | TRBJ2-7
CASSQARDSSYEQYF | TGCGCCAGCAGCCAAGCCCGGGACAGCTCCTACGAGCAGTACTTC | TRBV4-1 | TRBD1 | NA | TRBJ2-7
CASYASGGYNEQFF | TGCGCCAGCTACGCTAGCGGGGGTTACAATGAGCAGTTCTTC | TRBV28 | TRBD2 | NA | TRBJ2-1
CAHGGTISGANVLTF | TGTGCCCACGGGGGGACGATATCTGGGGCCAACGTCCTGACTTTC | TRBV28 | TRBD2 | NA | TRBJ2-6
CASSLRDRGAEAFF | TGTGCCAGCAGTTTAAGGGACAGGGGCGCTGAAGCTTTCTTT | TRBV27 | TRBD1 | once | TRBJ1-1
CASSSDPTGAGEAFF | TGTGCCAGCAGCTCCGACCCGACAGGGGCCGGTGAAGCTTTCTTT | TRBV5-6 | TRBD1 | NA | TRBJ1-1
CASTDRFQETQYF | TGTGCCAGCACTGACAGGTTCCAAGAGACCCAGTACTTC | TRBV28 | NA | NA | TRBJ2-5
CASSQAQTVYF | TGTGCCAGCAGCCAAGCCCAAACGGTGTACTTC | TRBV14 | NA | NA | TRBJ2-7
CASSAGTGDYEQYF | TGCGCCAGCAGCGCAGGGACAGGAGACTACGAGCAGTACTTC | TRBV4-3 | TRBD1 | NA | TRBJ2-7
CASSIPGGGSPLHF | TGTGCCAGTAGTATCCCAGGGGGCGGCTCACCCCTCCACTTT | TRBV19 | TRBD1 | NA | TRBJ1-6
CASQPGSWNTEAFF | TGTGCCAGCCAACCGGGGAGCTGGAACACTGAAGCTTTCTTT | TRBV5-4 | NA | NA | TRBJ1-1
CASSFTSGEASNTGELFF | TGCGCCAGCAGCTTCACTAGCGGGGAGGCATCGAACACCGGGGAGCTGTTTTTT | TRBV5-1 | TRBD2 | NA | TRBJ2-2
CASSQGDINYGYTF | TGCGCCAGCAGCCAAGGGGACATAAACTATGGCTACACCTTC | TRBV4-1 | NA | NA | TRBJ1-2
CASSLGYFRGSIGYTF | TGTGCCAGCAGCTTAGGCTACTTCAGGGGATCGATCGGCTACACCTTC | TRBV7-2 | NA | NA | TRBJ1-2